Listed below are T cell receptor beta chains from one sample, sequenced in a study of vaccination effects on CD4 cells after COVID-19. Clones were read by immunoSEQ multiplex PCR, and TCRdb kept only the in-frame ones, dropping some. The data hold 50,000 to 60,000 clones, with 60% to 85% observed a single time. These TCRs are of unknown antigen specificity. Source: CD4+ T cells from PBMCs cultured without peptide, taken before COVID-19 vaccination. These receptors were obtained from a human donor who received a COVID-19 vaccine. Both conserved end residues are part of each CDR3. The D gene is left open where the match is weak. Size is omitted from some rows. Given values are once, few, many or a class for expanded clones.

DNA: TGTGCCAGCAGCTTAGCGGAATCCGGGGCCAACGTCCTGACTTTC
CDR3: CASSLAESGANVLTF
D: .
V: TRBV7-9
J: TRBJ2-6
size: once

DNA: TGCGCCAGTAGGGGGCCCACCATGAACACTGAAGCTTTCTTT
CDR3: CASRGPTMNTEAFF
D: TRBD1
V: TRBV4-1
J: TRBJ1-1
size: .

DNA: TGTGCCAGCTCCTACTTAGACGCGTACCAAGAGACCCAGTACTTC
CDR3: CASSYLDAYQETQYF
D: .
V: TRBV18
J: TRBJ2-5
size: .

DNA: TGTGCCACCGCTGATGGGGCAGGTACCGGGGAGCTGTTTTTT
CDR3: CATADGAGTGELFF
D: .
V: TRBV27
J: TRBJ2-2
size: .

DNA: TGTGCCAGCAGTCGGGGACAGGGGAATTCACCCCTCCACTTT
CDR3: CASSRGQGNSPLHF
D: TRBD1
V: TRBV6-6
J: TRBJ1-6
size: .

DNA: TGCGCCAGCAGTCATCACGACAGGGGGAAGTATGGCTACACCTTC
CDR3: CASSHHDRGKYGYTF
D: TRBD1
V: TRBV23-1
J: TRBJ1-2
size: .

DNA: TGTGCCAGCAGCGTACAGGGGATCGGAGAGACCCAGTACTTC
CDR3: CASSVQGIGETQYF
D: TRBD1
V: TRBV6-5
J: TRBJ2-5
size: .

DNA: TGTGCCAGCAGGCTGTCGGTCTTAAACCCGGGACTCATGAACACTGAAGCTTTCTTT
CDR3: CASRLSVLNPGLMNTEAFF
D: .
V: TRBV5-6
J: TRBJ1-1
size: .

DNA: TGTGCCAGCAGCGGTGACTCCGCTGGCTACACCTTC
CDR3: CASSGDSAGYTF
D: .
V: TRBV28
J: TRBJ1-2
size: .

DNA: TGCGCCAGCAGCACGGGACAGTCCAATTCACCCCTCCACTTT
CDR3: CASSTGQSNSPLHF
D: TRBD1
V: TRBV5-1
J: TRBJ1-6
size: .

DNA: TGTGCCAGCAGTTTTACGGGGGGGGAATTTAACACCGGGGAGCTGTTTTTT
CDR3: CASSFTGGEFNTGELFF
D: TRBD2
V: TRBV27
J: TRBJ2-2
size: once

DNA: TGTGCCAGCAGCGTCGTACAGGGGGGTGAAGCTTTCTTT
CDR3: CASSVVQGGEAFF
D: TRBD1
V: TRBV9
J: TRBJ1-1
size: few

DNA: TGTGCCACCAAGCGGACCGGGACTAGCAGCACAGATACGCAGTATTTT
CDR3: CATKRTGTSSTDTQYF
D: TRBD2
V: TRBV19
J: TRBJ2-3
size: .

DNA: TGTGCCAGCTCACCAGGAAGGGCCATGAACACTGAAGCTTTCTTT
CDR3: CASSPGRAMNTEAFF
D: .
V: TRBV18
J: TRBJ1-1
size: .

DNA: TGTGCCAGCTCAGCACCGGGACCAAACACAGATACGCAGTATTTT
CDR3: CASSAPGPNTDTQYF
D: .
V: TRBV18
J: TRBJ2-3
size: .

DNA: TGCGCCAGCAGCTCACTAGCGGGGGACACAGATACGCAGTATTTT
CDR3: CASSSLAGDTDTQYF
D: TRBD2
V: TRBV5-1
J: TRBJ2-3
size: .

DNA: TGTGCCAGCAGTCCCCGGGACAGGGGTAATGAGCAGTTCTTC
CDR3: CASSPRDRGNEQFF
D: TRBD1
V: TRBV2
J: TRBJ2-1
size: .

DNA: TGTGCCAGCAGTGAAAGAACAGGGGTTCAGCCCCAGCATTTT
CDR3: CASSERTGVQPQHF
D: TRBD1
V: TRBV6-1
J: TRBJ1-5
size: .

DNA: TGTGCCAGCAGCTGGGTCGGAGGGGGCGGGAGCTATGGCTACACCTTC
CDR3: CASSWVGGGGSYGYTF
D: TRBD1
V: TRBV5-4
J: TRBJ1-2
size: .

DNA: TGTGCCAGCAGGGACATGTATAACATTCAGTACTTC
CDR3: CASRDMYNIQYF
D: .
V: TRBV28
J: TRBJ2-4
size: .

DNA: TGCGCCAGCAGCTTCAACAGCCCTAGCTCCTATAATTCACCCCTCCACTTT
CDR3: CASSFNSPSSYNSPLHF
D: .
V: TRBV5-1
J: TRBJ1-6
size: .

DNA: TGTGCCAGCAGTAGACAGGTCTGGGACACTGAAGCTTTCTTT
CDR3: CASSRQVWDTEAFF
D: .
V: TRBV6-5
J: TRBJ1-1
size: few